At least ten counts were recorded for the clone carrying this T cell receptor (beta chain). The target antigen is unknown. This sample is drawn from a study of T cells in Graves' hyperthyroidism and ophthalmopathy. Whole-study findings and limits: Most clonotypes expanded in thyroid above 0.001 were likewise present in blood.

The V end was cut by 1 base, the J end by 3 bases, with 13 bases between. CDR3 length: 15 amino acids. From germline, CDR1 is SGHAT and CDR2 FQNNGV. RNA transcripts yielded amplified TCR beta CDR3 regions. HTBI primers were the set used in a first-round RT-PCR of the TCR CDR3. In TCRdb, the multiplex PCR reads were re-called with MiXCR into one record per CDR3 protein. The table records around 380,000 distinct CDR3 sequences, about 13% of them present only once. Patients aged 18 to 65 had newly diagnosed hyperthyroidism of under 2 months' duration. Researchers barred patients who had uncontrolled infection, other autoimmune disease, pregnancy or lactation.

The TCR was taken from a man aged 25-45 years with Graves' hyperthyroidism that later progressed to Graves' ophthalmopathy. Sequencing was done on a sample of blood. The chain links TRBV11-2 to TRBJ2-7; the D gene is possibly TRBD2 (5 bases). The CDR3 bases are TGTGCCAGCAGCTTAGTGGCGGACTCCCACTACGAGCAGTACTTC. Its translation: CASSLVADSHYEQYF.